Listed below are T cell receptor beta chains from one sample, sequenced in a study of cytomegalovirus exposure and HLA in healthy donors. Assay: immunoSEQ multiplex PCR; the TCRdb copy retains only in-frame clones and omits some. The data contain 150,000 to 200,000 clones, roughly 9.5% of them seen just once; the ten biggest clones take up approximately 1.4%. The specimen was PBMCs. The source is a woman aged 25 to 39 in good health and CMV-seropositive. CDR3s include the opening cysteine and the closing phenylalanine or tryptophan. A D gene is named only where the DNA matches it firmly. Where a row states a size, it is once, few, many or the class of an expanded clone; other rows omit it.

cdr3_aa	cdr3_nt	clone_size	v_call	d_call	j_call
CASSVGGGNQPQHF	TGTGCCAGCAGCGTAGGGGGGGGCAATCAGCCCCAGCATTTT	.	TRBV9	.	TRBJ1-5
CASSVGVLAGVETQYF	TGTGCCAGCAGCGTAGGGGTACTAGCGGGAGTAGAGACCCAGTACTTC	.	TRBV9	TRBD2	TRBJ2-5
CASTLPGQGGQPQHF	TGTGCCAGCACCTTACCGGGACAGGGAGGCCAGCCCCAGCATTTT	.	TRBV7-2	TRBD1	TRBJ1-5
CASSLITGRAANEQFF	TGTGCCAGCAGCTTAATTACCGGGAGGGCCGCCAATGAGCAGTTCTTC	.	TRBV11-2	TRBD2	TRBJ2-1
CASSVPPVWLDQYF	TGTGCCAGCAGTGTACCCCCGGTGTGGCTAGACCAGTACTTC	few	TRBV2	.	TRBJ2-5
CASSLTLDEQFF	TGCGCCAGCAGCCTAACCCTGGATGAGCAGTTCTTC	.	TRBV5-1	.	TRBJ2-1
CASSVGDTRGTSREQYF	TGTGCCAGCAGCGTAGGGGACACCAGGGGGACGAGCCGAGAGCAGTACTTC	few	TRBV9	TRBD1	TRBJ2-7
CSVEPGTEAYGYTF	TGCAGCGTTGAGCCGGGGACAGAGGCCTATGGCTACACCTTC	few	TRBV29-1	TRBD1	TRBJ1-2
CASSEEGNYGYTF	TGTGCCAGCAGTGAAGAGGGGAACTATGGCTACACCTTC	few	TRBV2	.	TRBJ1-2
CASSSGQSYEQYF	TGTGCCAGCAGCTCGGGACAGTCCTACGAGCAGTACTTC	.	TRBV7-9	TRBD1	TRBJ2-7
CASSLAGWDEQFF	TGTGCCAGCAGCTTAGCGGGCTGGGATGAGCAGTTCTTC	.	TRBV7-8	.	TRBJ2-1
CASSWGLAGPGELFF	TGTGCCAGCAGCTGGGGACTAGCGGGACCCGGGGAGCTGTTTTTT	few	TRBV11-2	TRBD2	TRBJ2-2
CSGGQGVNEKLFF	TGCAGCGGGGGACAGGGGGTTAATGAAAAACTGTTTTTT	few	TRBV29-1	TRBD1	TRBJ1-4
CAIRGQGGVEAFF	TGTGCCATCAGGGGACAGGGGGGAGTTGAAGCTTTCTTT	.	TRBV10-3	TRBD1	TRBJ1-1
CASRLARRQENTEAFF	TGTGCAAGTCGCTTAGCGAGAAGACAGGAGAACACTGAAGCTTTCTTT	few	TRBV12-2	.	TRBJ1-1
CSGGTAREQYF	TGCAGCGGCGGGACAGCACGCGAGCAGTACTTC	.	TRBV29-1	.	TRBJ2-7
CAMSAGGTYEQYF	TGTGCCATGTCGGCGGGGGGGACCTACGAGCAGTACTTC	.	TRBV10-3	TRBD2	TRBJ2-7
CASSSLQGALSYEQYF	TGTGCCAGCAGCTCATTACAGGGGGCCCTCTCCTACGAGCAGTACTTC	.	TRBV7-9	TRBD1	TRBJ2-7
CASTLNSGEQYF	TGTGCCAGCACCCTAAATTCCGGCGAGCAGTACTTC	few	TRBV2	.	TRBJ2-7
CASSDVGANEQFF	TGTGCCAGCAGTGATGTAGGGGCCAATGAGCAGTTCTTC	few	TRBV25-1	.	TRBJ2-1
CATSIRLSRDMNQPQHF	TGTGCCACCAGCATTAGGTTGTCCCGGGACATGAATCAGCCCCAGCATTTT	few	TRBV15	.	TRBJ1-5
CASSTLQLGVEKLFF	TGTGCCAGTAGTACCTTACAGCTGGGAGTGGAAAAACTGTTTTTT	.	TRBV19	.	TRBJ1-4
CAWSLDPGTSGNSYEQYF	TGTGCCTGGAGTCTAGACCCCGGGACTAGCGGGAATTCCTACGAGCAGTACTTC	few	TRBV30	TRBD2	TRBJ2-7
CASSDPLWGGSHEQYF	TGTGCCAGCAGTGACCCTCTTTGGGGGGGAAGCCACGAGCAGTACTTC	few	TRBV6-1	TRBD2	TRBJ2-7
CASSLNRDRYSNQPQHF	TGTGCCAGTAGTTTAAACCGGGACAGATATAGCAATCAGCCCCAGCATTTT	.	TRBV19	TRBD1	TRBJ1-5
CASSGPPDRDGNTIYF	TGCGCCAGCAGTGGACCCCCCGACAGGGACGGAAACACCATATATTTT	.	TRBV10-2	TRBD1	TRBJ1-3
CASGDRGPPYGYTF	TGTGCCAGTGGAGACAGGGGACCTCCCTATGGCTACACCTTC	.	TRBV19	TRBD1	TRBJ1-2
CASSLRQAQPQHF	TGTGCCAGCAGCTTAAGACAGGCTCAGCCCCAGCATTTT	.	TRBV7-8	.	TRBJ1-5
CASSLTVGGRWTGELFF	TGTGCCAGCAGCTTAACTGTAGGGGGACGGTGGACCGGGGAGCTGTTTTTT	few	TRBV11-3	.	TRBJ2-2
CASSTGTGRNTQYF	TGTGCCAGCAGTACGGGGACAGGGCGAAATACGCAGTATTTT	few	TRBV6-1	TRBD1	TRBJ2-3
CASSQAAGVYAGYTF	TGCGCCAGCAGCCAAGCAGCCGGGGTTTACGCGGGCTACACCTTC	few	TRBV4-1	.	TRBJ1-2
CASSRGQGAYGYTF	TGTGCCAGCAGCCGCGGACAGGGGGCATATGGCTACACCTTC	.	TRBV6-5	TRBD1	TRBJ1-2
CASSVPGDTQYF	TGTGCCAGCAGTGTCCCCGGAGATACGCAGTATTTT	few	TRBV25-1	.	TRBJ2-3
CASSPPRGSGEYEQYF	TGTGCCAGCTCACCACCGAGGGGTTCGGGAGAGTACGAGCAGTACTTC	.	TRBV18	.	TRBJ2-7
CATSRRETQYF	TGTGCCACCAGCAGGAGGGAGACCCAGTACTTC	.	TRBV15	.	TRBJ2-5